The clone carrying this T cell receptor beta chain was seen only a few times. Antigen: not known. Each donor (without exception) was a healthy Caucasian. The CDR3 runs 14 residues. Trimming took off 0 bases at V and 4 bases at J, with 12 bases between the two ends. CDR1 and CDR2 from the germline V gene are DFQATT and SNEGSKA (reference sequence). TCRdb re-called the 5' RACE reads with MiXCR, one entry per CDR3 protein. The sample lists 450,000 to 600,000 distinct CDR3 sequences; 20% to 25% were seen once. This record comes from a study of identical twins. Study-wide points: The authors drew conclusions from cross-sectional statistical analysis rather than following the same donors. Memory repertoires showed no such pattern, whereas abundant cord blood beta clonotypes carried fewer insertions.

These data were also filed under a second study, of yellow fever vaccine responses in identical twins. As that study records: It has been reported that, in twins, the vaccine T cell response seemed partly convergent and partly personalized.

The origin of this receptor is a woman aged 18 to 35 in good health. The specimen was CD4+ T cells sorted from blood. The rearrangement uses TRBV20-1 and TRBJ2-5, with TRBD1 as a possible D gene (7 bases). The CDR3 DNA reads TGCAGTGCTAGAGACAGACAGGGACTAGAGACCCAGTACTTC. Translation gives CSARDRQGLETQYF.